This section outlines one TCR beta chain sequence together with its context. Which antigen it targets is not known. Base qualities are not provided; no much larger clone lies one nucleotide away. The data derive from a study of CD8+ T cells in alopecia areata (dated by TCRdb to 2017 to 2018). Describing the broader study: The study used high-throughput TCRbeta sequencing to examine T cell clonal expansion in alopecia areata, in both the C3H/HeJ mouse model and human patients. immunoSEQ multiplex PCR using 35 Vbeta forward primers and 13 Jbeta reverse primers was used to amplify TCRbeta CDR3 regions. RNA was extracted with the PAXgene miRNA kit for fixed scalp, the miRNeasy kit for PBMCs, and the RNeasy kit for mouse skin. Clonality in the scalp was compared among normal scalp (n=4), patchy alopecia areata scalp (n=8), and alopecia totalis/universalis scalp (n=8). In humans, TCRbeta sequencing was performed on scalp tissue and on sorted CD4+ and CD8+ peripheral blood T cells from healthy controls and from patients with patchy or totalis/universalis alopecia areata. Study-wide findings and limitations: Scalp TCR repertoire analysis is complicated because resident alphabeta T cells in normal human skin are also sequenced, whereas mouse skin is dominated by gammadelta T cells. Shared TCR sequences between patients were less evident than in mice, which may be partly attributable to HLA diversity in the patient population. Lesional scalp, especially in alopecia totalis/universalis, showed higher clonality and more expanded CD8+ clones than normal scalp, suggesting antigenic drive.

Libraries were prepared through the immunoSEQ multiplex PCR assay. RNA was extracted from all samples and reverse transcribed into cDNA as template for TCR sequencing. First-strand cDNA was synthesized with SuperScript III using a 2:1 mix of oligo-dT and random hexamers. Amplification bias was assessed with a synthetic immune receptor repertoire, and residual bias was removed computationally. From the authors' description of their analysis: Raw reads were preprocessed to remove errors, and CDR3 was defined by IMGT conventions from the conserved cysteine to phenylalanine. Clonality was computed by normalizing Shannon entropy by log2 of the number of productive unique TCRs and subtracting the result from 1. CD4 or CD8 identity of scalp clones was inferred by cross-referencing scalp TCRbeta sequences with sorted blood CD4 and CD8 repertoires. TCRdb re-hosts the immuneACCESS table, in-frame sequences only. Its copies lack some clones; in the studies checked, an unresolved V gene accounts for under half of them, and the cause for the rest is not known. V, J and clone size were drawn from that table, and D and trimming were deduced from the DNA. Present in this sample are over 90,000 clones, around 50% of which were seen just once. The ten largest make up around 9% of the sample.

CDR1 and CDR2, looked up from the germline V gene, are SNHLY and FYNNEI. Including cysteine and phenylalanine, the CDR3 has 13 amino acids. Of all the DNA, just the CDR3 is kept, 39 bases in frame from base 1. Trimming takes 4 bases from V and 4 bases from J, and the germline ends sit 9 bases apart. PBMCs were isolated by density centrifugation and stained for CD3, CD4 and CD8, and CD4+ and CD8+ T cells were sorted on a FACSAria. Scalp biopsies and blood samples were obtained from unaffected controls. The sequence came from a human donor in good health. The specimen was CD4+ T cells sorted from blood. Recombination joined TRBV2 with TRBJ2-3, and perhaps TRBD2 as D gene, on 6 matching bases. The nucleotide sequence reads TGTGCCAGCAGTGGGCAGCGGGCAGATACGCAGTATTTT. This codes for CASSGQRADTQYF. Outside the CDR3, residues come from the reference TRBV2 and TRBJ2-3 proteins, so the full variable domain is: EPEVTQTPSHQVTQMGQEVILRCVPISNHLYFYWYRQILGQKVEFLVSFYNNEISEKSEIFDDQFSVERPDGSNFTLKIRSTKLEDSAMYFCASSGQRADTQYFGPGTRLTVL.